The rows below give T cell receptor beta chains drawn from one sample of a study of cytomegalovirus exposure and HLA in healthy donors. Libraries were prepared by immunoSEQ multiplex PCR; TCRdb keeps only in-frame clonotypes and omits some of them. In the table there are 85,000 to 90,000 clones, less than 75% of which are singletons. The sample taken for sequencing was PBMCs. The receptor set was obtained from a man in his thirties or forties in good health and CMV-seronegative. Both conserved end residues are part of each CDR3. D genes are given only for firm matches. Part of the rows lack a size; the others show once, few, many or a class for expanded clones.

>13|-|TRBJ1-2|-|TRBV29-1
CSVFLASLYGYTF
TGCAGCGTTTTTTTAGCCTCCCTTTATGGCTACACCTTC
>11|few|TRBJ1-2|TRBD1|TRBV4-1
CASSRDRGYTF
TGCGCCAGCAGCCGGGACAGGGGCTACACCTTC
>13|-|TRBJ2-7|-|TRBV5-4
CASRAGPTYEQYF
TGTGCCAGCAGGGCGGGTCCTACCTACGAGCAGTACTTC
>15|-|TRBJ1-2|-|TRBV19
CASSIGPLANYGYTF
TGTGCCAGTAGTATCGGCCCGCTAGCTAACTATGGCTACACCTTC
>18|-|TRBJ1-5|TRBD1|TRBV27
CASSGGQRGLYSNQPQHF
TGTGCCAGCAGTGGGGGACAGAGGGGCCTATATAGCAATCAGCCCCAGCATTTT
>16|-|TRBJ1-1|-|TRBV27
CASSPLWMDTNTEAFF
TGTGCCAGCAGTCCCCTTTGGATGGACACTAACACTGAAGCTTTCTTT
>15|-|TRBJ1-2|TRBD1|TRBV6-1
CASSEGQGQSYGYTF
TGTGCCAGCAGTGAAGGACAGGGGCAGAGCTATGGCTACACCTTC
>16|few|TRBJ2-3|TRBD2|TRBV30
CAWSPSGRATADTQYF
TGTGCCTGGAGCCCTAGCGGGAGGGCCACCGCAGATACGCAGTATTTT
>15|few|TRBJ1-2|-|TRBV30
CAWSRGGASVYGYTF
TGTGCCTGGAGTCGGGGGGGCGCGTCGGTTTATGGCTACACCTTC
>13|-|TRBJ1-2|TRBD1|TRBV29-1
CSVELTGAYGYTF
TGCAGCGTTGAGCTGACAGGGGCTTATGGCTACACCTTC
>15|-|TRBJ1-3|-|TRBV7-9
CASSWEGISGNTIYF
TGTGCCAGCAGCTGGGAGGGAATCTCTGGAAACACCATATATTTT
>15|-|TRBJ2-1|TRBD1|TRBV7-9
CASSTTGGESNEQFF
TGTGCCAGCAGCACGACAGGGGGCGAGAGCAATGAGCAGTTCTTC
>15|few|TRBJ2-3|TRBD2|TRBV9
CASSVSLAGGDTQYF
TGTGCCAGCAGCGTAAGTCTAGCGGGGGGAGATACGCAGTATTTT
>12|few|TRBJ1-1|-|TRBV10-3
CAITSGTPEAFF
TGTGCCATCACCTCCGGGACACCCGAAGCTTTCTTT
>13|-|TRBJ2-5|-|TRBV18
CASSLGIQETQYF
TGTGCCAGCTCACTCGGGATCCAAGAGACCCAGTACTTC
>17|once|TRBJ2-3|TRBD2|TRBV4-1
CASSHQTSGGYTDTQYF
TGCGCCAGCAGCCACCAGACTAGCGGGGGGTACACAGATACGCAGTATTTT
>13|-|TRBJ1-1|TRBD1|TRBV29-1
CSVRQGLNTEAFF
TGCAGCGTAAGACAGGGACTGAACACTGAAGCTTTCTTT
>13|once|TRBJ1-4|-|TRBV28
CASTSNGWEKLFF
TGTGCCAGCACATCAAACGGGTGGGAAAAACTGTTTTTT
>14|-|TRBJ1-5|-|TRBV6-5
CASSYGDAGQPQHF
TGTGCCAGCAGTTACGGGGACGCGGGACAGCCCCAGCATTTT
>14|-|TRBJ1-5|-|TRBV4-2
CASSQGTIYQPQHF
TGTGCCAGCAGCCAAGGGACTATCTATCAGCCCCAGCATTTT
>15|-|TRBJ1-1|-|TRBV4-1
CASSQETDMNTEAFF
TGCGCCAGCAGCCAAGAGACTGATATGAACACTGAAGCTTTCTTT
>14|-|TRBJ2-7|TRBD1|TRBV29-1
CSASRQGPPYEQYF
TGCAGCGCGAGCCGACAGGGCCCCCCCTACGAGCAGTACTTC
>14|-|TRBJ1-1|-|TRBV5-1
CASSLLEGSTEAFF
TGCGCCAGCAGCTTGCTGGAGGGGAGCACTGAAGCTTTCTTT
>15|few|TRBJ2-5|TRBD1|TRBV7-9
CASSLPTTGGETQYF
TGTGCCAGCAGCTTACCAACTACAGGGGGAGAGACCCAGTACTTC
>15|-|TRBJ2-7|-|TRBV13
CASSRRTEYFYEQYF
TGTGCCAGCAGCCGGCGGACAGAATACTTTTACGAGCAGTACTTC
>15|-|TRBJ2-1|-|TRBV28
CASSNDGTGDNEQFF
TGTGCCAGCAGTAACGACGGGACGGGAGACAATGAGCAGTTCTTC
>17|-|TRBJ2-3|TRBD2|TRBV25-1
CASRSSKREIFTDTQYF
TGTGCCAGCAGATCGAGCAAGCGGGAAATCTTCACAGATACGCAGTATTTT
>15|-|TRBJ2-7|TRBD1|TRBV27
CASSAPGQGIHEQYF
TGTGCCAGCAGTGCACCGGGACAGGGTATCCACGAGCAGTACTTC
>11|-|TRBJ1-1|-|TRBV10-3
CATQHLTEAFF
TGTGCCACCCAACACCTCACTGAAGCTTTCTTT
>11|-|TRBJ1-2|TRBD1|TRBV29-1
CSVPTGNGYTF
TGCAGCGTACCGACAGGGAATGGCTACACCTTC
>16|-|TRBJ1-1|-|TRBV18
CASSPPTGGVNTEAFF
TGTGCCAGCTCACCACCTACAGGAGGGGTGAACACTGAAGCTTTCTTT
>14|-|TRBJ2-5|TRBD2|TRBV7-9
CASSAREGGETQYF
TGTGCCAGCAGCGCCCGGGAGGGGGGTGAGACCCAGTACTTC
>19|few|TRBJ2-2|TRBD2|TRBV10-3
CAISERYTSGSSNTGELFF
TGTGCCATCAGTGAGAGGTATACTAGCGGGAGTTCGAACACCGGGGAGCTGTTTTTT
>16|few|TRBJ2-3|-|TRBV30
CAWSVPKGRGTDTQYF
TGTGCCTGGAGTGTACCCAAGGGGCGCGGCACAGATACGCAGTATTTT
>15|-|TRBJ2-7|TRBD1|TRBV2
CASSQSTGTIDEQYF
TGTGCCAGCAGCCAATCGACAGGGACGATCGACGAGCAGTACTTC
>13|-|TRBJ1-4|TRBD1|TRBV7-2
CASSLGQAEKLFF
TGTGCCAGCAGCTTGGGACAGGCTGAAAAACTGTTTTTT
>15|-|TRBJ1-4|-|TRBV16
CASSATSGMPEKLFF
TGTGCCAGCAGCGCCACCTCGGGGATGCCAGAAAAACTGTTTTTT
>16|once|TRBJ2-2|-|TRBV19
CASSIVRASNTGELFF
TGTGCCAGTAGTATAGTGAGGGCTTCAAACACCGGGGAGCTGTTTTTT
>14|-|TRBJ1-3|-|TRBV5-4
CASSFGGGGNTIYF
TGTGCCAGCAGCTTTGGGGGCGGCGGAAACACCATATATTTT
>15|-|TRBJ2-7|-|TRBV13
CASSHTQGPSYEQYF
TGTGCCAGCAGCCATACCCAGGGGCCCTCCTACGAGCAGTACTTC
>15|-|TRBJ2-1|-|TRBV7-2
CASSSLGLLLNEQFF
TGTGCCAGCAGCTCCCTGGGACTCCTCCTCAATGAGCAGTTCTTC
>12|-|TRBJ1-2|-|TRBV6-1
CASSEEVYGYTF
TGTGCCAGCAGTGAGGAGGTCTATGGCTACACCTTC
>17|-|TRBJ2-2|TRBD2|TRBV28
CASSPSLRGGNTGELFF
TGTGCCAGCAGTCCCTCTCTCCGCGGGGGTAACACCGGGGAGCTGTTTTTT
>15|few|TRBJ1-5|-|TRBV6-6
CASITGGGSNQPQHF
TGTGCCAGCATCACTGGCGGCGGTAGCAATCAGCCCCAGCATTTT
>14|-|TRBJ1-1|-|TRBV19
CASSPRQVNTEAFF
TGTGCCAGTAGTCCACGACAGGTGAACACTGAAGCTTTCTTT
>13|few|TRBJ1-1|-|TRBV30
CAWRRQLNTEAFF
TGTGCCTGGAGGCGGCAGCTGAACACTGAAGCTTTCTTT
>12|-|TRBJ1-5|-|TRBV27
CASSLQGQPQHF
TGTGCCAGCAGTCTACAGGGCCAGCCCCAGCATTTT
>17|-|TRBJ1-6|TRBD1|TRBV4-1
CASSQEKGTVVRSPLHF
TGCGCCAGCAGCCAAGAAAAGGGGACAGTCGTAAGGTCACCCCTCCACTTT
>12|few|TRBJ1-2|TRBD1|TRBV30
CACSRGNPRYTF
TGTGCCTGTTCCAGGGGGAACCCCCGCTACACCTTC
>14|-|TRBJ2-1|TRBD2|TRBV2
CAVRLTSGGNEQFF
TGTGCCGTTCGCTTGACTAGCGGGGGAAATGAGCAGTTCTTC
>15|-|TRBJ1-2|TRBD1|TRBV6-6
CASRKTQGQGYGYTF
TGTGCCAGCAGGAAGACACAGGGGCAAGGCTATGGCTACACCTTC
>15|-|TRBJ2-1|TRBD2|TRBV19
CASSILSGGHNEQFF
TGTGCCAGTAGTATTCTCAGCGGGGGACACAATGAGCAGTTCTTC
>15|-|TRBJ2-7|-|TRBV27
CASSSTLGVLGEQYF
TGTGCCAGCAGTTCTACCTTAGGGGTTCTAGGAGAGCAGTACTTC
>14|-|TRBJ2-1|TRBD1|TRBV6-5
CASSYFQGAKEQFF
TGTGCCAGCAGTTACTTTCAGGGGGCGAAGGAGCAGTTCTTC
>14|-|TRBJ2-1|TRBD2|TRBV5-1
CASKKAGADNEQFF
TGCGCCAGCAAAAAAGCGGGGGCCGACAATGAGCAGTTCTTC
>14|-|TRBJ1-1|TRBD1|TRBV6-6
CASRGGGFWTEAFF
TGTGCCAGCAGAGGAGGGGGCTTCTGGACTGAAGCTTTCTTT
>16|-|TRBJ2-3|TRBD2|TRBV5-1
CASSGELGLESDTQYF
TGCGCCAGCAGCGGCGAACTGGGACTAGAATCAGATACGCAGTATTTT
>15|-|TRBJ2-3|-|TRBV9
CASSVAGSQVDTQYF
TGTGCCAGCAGCGTAGCCGGGAGCCAAGTTGATACGCAGTATTTT
>15|once|TRBJ2-1|TRBD2|TRBV7-3
CASSLGGGPYNEQFF
TGTGCCAGCAGCTTAGGCGGGGGACCTTACAATGAGCAGTTCTTC